This T cell receptor beta chain was observed in a study of OX40 agonist ivuxolimab in advanced cancers. Study information: Partial responses were recorded for three patients, including one with hepatocellular carcinoma and two with cutaneous melanoma.

Points from the study as a whole: Antigen specificity was not determined for the expanded peripheral T cells. In the 0.1 to 3.0 mg/kg range, CD4+ and CD8+ blood T cells had expanded clonally by week 6.

The assay was immunoSEQ multiplex PCR, and TCRdb's table has in-frame clones only and misses some. The sample includes some 70,000 clones, 65% to 90% of them seen just once. If patients had autoimmune disease history or systemic immunosuppression, they were excluded. On this clone: No antigen is known for it.

Trimming cost V 2 bases and J 5 bases; bases outside gene matches: 5. CDR1 is MNHEY, CDR2 SMNVEV, per germline (reference sequence). CDR3 length equals 15 residues. Sequencing was performed on CD4+ or CD8+ T cells sorted from blood, taken in a trial of the OX40 agonist ivuxolimab. This sequence joins TRBV27 and TRBJ2-5, with 10 bases matching TRBD2. This clonotype was obtained from an adult with an advanced solid tumor such as melanoma, head and neck, liver or kidney cancer. CDR3: CASSLITSGIETQYF. Written as DNA, the CDR3 is TGTGCCAGCAGTTTAATCACTAGCGGGATTGAGACCCAGTACTTC.